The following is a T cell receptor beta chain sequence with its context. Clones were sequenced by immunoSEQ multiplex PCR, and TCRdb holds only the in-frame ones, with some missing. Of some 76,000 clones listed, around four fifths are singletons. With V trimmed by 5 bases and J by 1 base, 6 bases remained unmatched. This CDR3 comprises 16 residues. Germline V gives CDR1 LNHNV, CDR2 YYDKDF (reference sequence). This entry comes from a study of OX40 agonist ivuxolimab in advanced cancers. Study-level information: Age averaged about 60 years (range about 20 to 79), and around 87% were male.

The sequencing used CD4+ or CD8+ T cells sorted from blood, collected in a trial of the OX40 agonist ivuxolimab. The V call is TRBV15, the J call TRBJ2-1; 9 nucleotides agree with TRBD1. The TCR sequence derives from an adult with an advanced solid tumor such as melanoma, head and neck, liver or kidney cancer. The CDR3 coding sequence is TGTGCCACCAGCGCCCCACAGGGGGCTTCCTACAATGAGCAGTTCTTC. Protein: CATSAPQGASYNEQFF.